What follows are 12 T cell receptor beta chains derived from one specimen sequenced in a study of blood T cells in healthy people across ages (dated by TCRdb to the mid-2010s). Library generation was performed with 5' RACE. Sequencing was carried out with an Illumina HiSeq 2500. A second roughly 6 to 11 cycle PCR used a sample-barcoded 5' primer and a J-beta primer mix. TCRdb cleaned the public reads at Q25 with fastp, built clones with MiXCR and kept in-frame beta chains. Rows matching on CDR3 protein sequence are summarized as one entry with the most common DNA and genes. The sample yields about a million distinct CDR3 sequences; 51% were counted once. The top ten clonotypes cover about 20% of the sample. Material: blood. These receptors were obtained from a woman aged 60-75 years in good health.

This chain uses TRBV7-2 with TRBJ2-1; D is perhaps TRBD2 (5 bases). Per the germline V gene, CDR1 is SGHTA and CDR2 is FQGNSA. Trimming left V 5 bases short and J 9 bases short, with 14 bases between. This CDR3 comprises 13 residues. CDR3 DNA sequence: TGTGCCAGCAGCACCTACCTAGGGAGTGAGCAGTTCTTC. This translates into CASSTYLGSEQFF. Full variable domain (missing parts from reference TRBV7-2 and TRBJ2-1): GAGVSQSPSNKVTEKGKDVELRCDPISGHTALYWYRQSLGQGLEFLIYFQGNSAPDKSGLPSDRFSAERTGGSVSTLTIQRTQQEDSAVYLCASSTYLGSEQFFGPGTRLTVL.

V gene TRBV9 combines with J gene TRBJ2-7, with 9 nucleotides matching TRBD2. Germline V gene sequence: CDR1 SGDLS, CDR2 YYNGEE. CDR3 size: 17 residues. The V and J ends lost 4 bases and 4 bases, in that order; junction bases with no gene match: 15. The CDR3 protein is CASSPRTRASGTYEQYF. CDR3 bases: TGTGCCAGCAGCCCCCGGACTCGGGCTAGCGGGACTTACGAGCAGTACTTC.

A few counts support this clonotype. The rearrangement links TRBV9 to TRBJ2-7; no reliable D call. CDR1 and CDR2 from the germline V gene are SGDLS and YYNGEE. The CDR3 is made up of 15 amino acids. V shed 4 bases and J shed 3 bases, with 17 bases lying between them. In DNA, the CDR3 is TGTGCCAGCAGCCTCGCCCCCGGAAATTTCTACGAGCAGTACTTC. Translating gives CASSLAPGNFYEQYF.

V usage is TRBV20-1 and J usage is TRBJ2-7; tentatively, D is TRBD2 (6 bases). CDR3 length equals 13 residues. Per the germline V gene, CDR1 is DFQATT and CDR2 is SNEGSKA (reference sequence). V lost 3 bases, J lost 1 base, and 10 bases lay in between. The CDR3 DNA follows: TGCAGTGCTAGCGGGAGTAGTTCCTACGAGCAGTACTTC. Translating gives CSASGSSSYEQYF.

The chain combines TRBV5-1 with TRBJ1-2, with TRBD1 matching 10 bases. J lost 8 bases, V lost 3 bases, and 4 bases had no gene match. The V gene's germline CDR1 is SGHRS and CDR2 YFSETQ. The CDR3 has 13 amino acids. CDR3 nucleotide sequence: TGCGCCAGCAGCTCGACAGGGGGCGCGGGCTACACCTTC. It is translated as CASSSTGGAGYTF.

Turning to this clonotype: A much larger clone sits a single nucleotide away, making a read error possible. V usage is TRBV29-1 and J usage is TRBJ2-1; 7 bases line up with TRBD2. Looked up from germline, CDR1 is SQVTM and CDR2 is ANQGSEA. The CDR3 is 13 residues long. The CDR3 coding sequence is TGCAGCGTTGAGAGGACTAGGTACAATGAGCGGTTCTTC. It translates to CSVERTRYNERFF.

The sample holds many counts of this clonotype. V usage is TRBV4-3 and J usage is TRBJ2-6; 7 nucleotides match TRBD1. Germline trimming cut 2 bases from V and 2 bases from J; bases unmatched to any gene: 12. The CDR3 is 19 amino acids. Germline CDR1 reads LGHNA; CDR2 reads YSLEER. The CDR3 coding sequence is TGCGCCAGCAGCCAATCTATGGGGACAGCTTTTACTGGGGCCAACGTCCTGACTTTC. Translating gives CASSQSMGTAFTGANVLTF.

The V and J genes are TRBV28 and TRBJ2-3, with D uncertain. The ends were cut back, 2 bases at V and 2 bases at J, with 8 bases in the middle. CDR3 length equals 14 residues. CDR1 is MDHEN and CDR2 is SYDVKM in the germline V gene. The CDR3 DNA reads TGTGCCAGCAGTTTAATGCAGACCACAGATACGCAGTATTTT. It yields the protein CASSLMQTTDTQYF.

The CDR3 region has the DNA TGTGCCAGCAGCCGCCGACAGTGGGCACAAACAGATACGCAGTATTTT. It translates to CASSRRQWAQTDTQYF. The V call is TRBV7-2, the J call TRBJ2-3; D perhaps matches TRBD1 (5 bases). Per germline, CDR1 SGHTA and CDR2 FQGNSA. The ends were cut back, 5 bases at V and 3 bases at J, with 18 bases in the middle. The CDR3 has 16 residues.

This chain links TRBV14 with TRBJ2-2; 7 bases match TRBD2. Germline CDR1 and CDR2: SGHDN and FVKESK. Trimming cost V 8 bases and J 5 bases; bases outside gene matches: 5. The CDR3 contains 13 residues. DNA of the CDR3: TGTGCCAGCCAGCGGGACCGGACCGGGGAGCTGTTTTTT. It encodes CASQRDRTGELFF.

The chain combines TRBV12-3 or TRBV12-4 with TRBJ2-1; 10 bases map to TRBD2. The CDR3 loop spans 15 amino acids. With V trimmed by 3 bases and J by 5 bases, 4 bases remained unmatched. The CDR3 spells CASSFASGRNNEQFF. CDR3 bases: TGTGCCAGCAGTTTCGCTAGCGGGAGAAACAATGAGCAGTTCTTC.

The J gene is TRBJ1-4, the V gene TRBV28; D is undetermined. Trimming took off 7 bases at V and 11 bases at J, with 11 bases between the two ends. This CDR3 contains 11 residues. Germline CDR1 reads MDHEN; CDR2 reads SYDVKM. CDR3 sequence: CASTTPGKLFF. CDR3 coding DNA: TGTGCCAGCACCACGCCTGGGAAACTGTTTTTT. Full variable domain (remainder filled in from reference TRBV28 and TRBJ1-4): DVKVTQSSRYLVKRTGEKVFLECVQDMDHENMFWYRQDPGLGLRLIYFSYDVKMKEKGDIPEGYSVSREKKERFSLILESASTNQTSMYLCASTTPGKLFFGSGTQLSVL.